This is a list of T cell receptor beta chains from one sample in a study of cytomegalovirus exposure and HLA in healthy donors. Method: immunoSEQ multiplex PCR; TCRdb's copy keeps in-frame clones and lacks some. This sample's clone table lists around 140,000 clones. Sequencing was performed on PBMCs. The receptors come from a male donor in good health and CMV-seronegative. CDR3s include the opening cysteine and the closing phenylalanine or tryptophan. The D gene is left open where the match is weak.

>TRBD2|TRBJ2-5|TRBV9
CASSVDPPGLVRETQYF
TGTGCCAGCAGCGTAGACCCTCCGGGACTAGTCAGAGAGACCCAGTACTTC
>.|TRBJ1-6|TRBV20-1
CSAGGNSPLHF
TGCAGTGCTGGGGGGAATTCACCCCTCCACTTT
>TRBD2|TRBJ2-5|TRBV15
CATSRDRLAGAYQETQYF
TGTGCCACCAGCAGAGATCGACTAGCGGGGGCCTACCAAGAGACCCAGTACTTC
>TRBD1|TRBJ2-3|TRBV6-1
CASSENPGQGADTQYF
TGTGCCAGCAGCGAAAACCCGGGACAGGGGGCAGATACGCAGTATTTT
>TRBD1|TRBJ1-1|TRBV19
CASSSPWTGGTMNTEAFF
TGTGCCAGTAGTAGCCCGTGGACAGGGGGTACTATGAACACTGAAGCTTTCTTT
>TRBD1|TRBJ1-4|TRBV30
CALRGQGVTNEKLFF
TGTGCCCTACGGGGACAGGGGGTAACTAATGAAAAACTGTTTTTT
>.|TRBJ1-6|TRBV4-3
CASSQAINTGSSPLHF
TGCGCCAGCAGCCAAGCTATCAACACAGGGAGTTCACCCCTCCACTTT
>.|TRBJ1-6|TRBV2
CGGGSSYNSPLHF
TGTGGTGGGGGGAGCTCCTATAATTCACCCCTCCACTTT
>TRBD2|TRBJ2-7|TRBV10-3
CAISESRGGGEQYF
TGTGCCATCAGTGAGTCGCGTGGGGGGGGCGAGCAGTACTTC
>TRBD1|TRBJ1-2|TRBV5-1
CASSLARGQGPNYGYTF
TGCGCCAGCAGCTTGGCCAGGGGACAGGGGCCTAACTATGGCTACACCTTC
>.|TRBJ2-2|TRBV10-3
CAISAGGLTGELFF
TGTGCCATCAGTGCGGGGGGCCTCACCGGGGAGCTGTTTTTT
>.|TRBJ2-7|TRBV15
CATSALRDKIYEQYF
TGTGCCACCAGCGCACTCCGGGACAAAATCTACGAGCAGTACTTC
>TRBD1|TRBJ2-4|TRBV29-1
CSVEDQGDMAKNIQYF
TGCAGCGTTGAAGATCAGGGGGATATGGCCAAAAACATTCAGTACTTC
>.|TRBJ1-2|TRBV2
CASSLPRTPNYGYTF
TGTGCCAGCAGTCTCCCCAGGACACCCAACTATGGCTACACCTTC
>TRBD2|TRBJ2-7|TRBV4-3
CASSQDTSGSSYEQYF
TGCGCCAGCAGCCAAGATACTAGCGGGAGCTCCTACGAGCAGTACTTC
>TRBD2|TRBJ2-1|TRBV6-5
CASHTPAGGNEQFF
TGTGCCAGCCACACTCCAGCGGGAGGAAATGAGCAGTTCTTC
>TRBD2|TRBJ2-3|TRBV7-9
CASSPGGAADTQYF
TGTGCCAGCAGCCCGGGAGGGGCGGCGGATACGCAGTATTTT
>.|TRBJ2-3|TRBV14
CASSQDILGRGITDTQYF
TGTGCCAGCAGCCAAGATATTTTGGGGCGTGGAATCACAGATACGCAGTATTTT
>.|TRBJ2-1|TRBV29-1
CSVEDRGNSYNEQFF
TGCAGCGTTGAAGATCGGGGGAACTCTTACAATGAGCAGTTCTTC
>.|TRBJ2-7|TRBV7-2
CASSPTRGTPSGYEQYF
TGTGCCAGCAGCCCCACCCGGGGGACGCCTTCAGGCTACGAGCAGTACTTC
>.|TRBJ1-2|TRBV5-1
CASSLEAREDTTPLRLYGYTF
TGCGCCAGCAGCTTGGAGGCCAGGGAGGATACTACCCCCCTGCGCCTCTATGGCTACACCTTC
>TRBD2|TRBJ2-1|TRBV11-2
CASSWGTSGRVLYNEQFF
TGTGCCAGCAGCTGGGGGACTAGCGGGAGGGTCCTATACAATGAGCAGTTCTTC
>.|TRBJ1-6|TRBV4-1
CASSPTGDFDSPLHF
TGCGCCAGCAGCCCGACGGGGGATTTTGATTCACCCCTCCACTTT
>.|TRBJ2-1|TRBV6-5
CTSSPGSSYNEQFF
TGTACCAGCAGTCCCGGGAGCTCCTACAATGAGCAGTTCTTC
>TRBD2|TRBJ2-7|TRBV2
CASTQAGGRVEQYF
TGTGCCAGCACCCAAGCGGGAGGGCGAGTCGAGCAGTACTTC
>.|TRBJ2-1|TRBV27
CASSSNYPAYNEQFF
TGTGCCAGCAGTTCCAATTACCCAGCCTACAATGAGCAGTTCTTC
>.|TRBJ2-1|TRBV5-1
CASSLGQIEQFF
TGCGCCAGCAGCTTGGGACAGATTGAGCAGTTCTTC
>.|TRBJ1-1|TRBV7-9
CASDQGNTEAFF
TGTGCCAGCGATCAGGGAAATACTGAAGCTTTCTTT
>.|TRBJ1-5|TRBV5-5
CASSLVSGVSPQHF
TGTGCCAGCAGCTTGGTGTCAGGTGTCTCGCCCCAGCATTTT
>.|TRBJ2-2|TRBV28
CASSSNVGTGELFF
TGTGCCAGCAGTTCGAATGTCGGCACCGGGGAGCTGTTTTTT
>.|TRBJ1-5|TRBV7-2
CASSLGRDQPQHF
TGTGCCAGCAGCTTAGGACGGGATCAGCCCCAGCATTTT
>TRBD2|TRBJ2-1|TRBV6-5
CASSFLPGTSGTEQFF
TGTGCCAGCAGTTTTCTACCCGGGACTAGTGGGACTGAGCAGTTCTTC
>TRBD1|TRBJ1-1|TRBV6-6
CASSYPRTGANTEAFF
TGTGCCAGCAGTTACCCGAGGACAGGGGCGAACACTGAAGCTTTCTTT
>TRBD2|TRBJ2-1|TRBV9
CASSVRSGGYNEQFF
TGTGCCAGCAGCGTACGGAGCGGGGGTTACAATGAGCAGTTCTTC
>.|TRBJ1-2|TRBV5-6
CASSLVSDNGYGYTF
TGTGCCAGCAGCTTGGTATCCGACAACGGCTATGGCTACACCTTC
>.|TRBJ2-3|TRBV29-1
CSVEPGTPGADTQYF
TGCAGCGTTGAACCCGGGACTCCTGGGGCAGATACGCAGTATTTT
>TRBD2|TRBJ2-1|TRBV30
CAWSGEERGPLTYNEQFF
TGTGCCTGGAGTGGAGAGGAGCGGGGCCCCCTAACCTACAATGAGCAGTTCTTC
>.|TRBJ1-6|TRBV25-1
CASISGAGPSPLHF
TGTGCCAGCATCTCAGGGGCTGGTCCGTCACCCCTCCACTTT
>TRBD2|TRBJ2-1|TRBV5-6
CASSRRELSYNEQFF
TGTGCCAGCAGCCGGCGGGAGCTCTCCTACAATGAGCAGTTCTTC
>TRBD1|TRBJ2-1|TRBV29-1
CSVGSQGAEQFF
TGCAGCGTTGGCTCCCAGGGGGCAGAGCAGTTCTTC
>.|TRBJ1-6|TRBV7-9
CASSLEGRGNSPLHF
TGTGCCAGCAGCTTAGAGGGCAGGGGTAATTCACCCCTCCACTTT
>.|TRBJ1-4|TRBV6-5
CASRGGRGEKLFF
TGTGCCAGCAGGGGAGGGAGGGGTGAAAAACTGTTTTTT
>TRBD1|TRBJ1-1|TRBV5-1
CASSLVGGKVGTEAFF
TGCGCCAGCAGCTTGGTAGGGGGCAAGGTTGGCACTGAAGCTTTCTTT
>.|TRBJ2-1|TRBV5-1
CASSLAETQANEQFF
TGCGCCAGCAGCTTGGCCGAGACCCAGGCGAATGAGCAGTTCTTC
>.|TRBJ2-2|TRBV28
CASSFTFPGTGELFF
TGTGCCAGCAGTTTCACCTTCCCCGGCACCGGGGAGCTGTTTTTT
>.|TRBJ1-2|TRBV30
CASSGPRGSYGYTF
TGTGCCTCCTCCGGACCTCGGGGTAGCTATGGCTACACCTTC
>TRBD2|TRBJ2-1|TRBV5-1
CASSFGGGSDNEQFF
TGCGCCAGCAGCTTTGGCGGGGGTTCGGACAATGAGCAGTTCTTC
>TRBD2|TRBJ2-3|TRBV10-3
CAISESGGRPSISTDTQYF
TGTGCCATCAGTGAGTCGGGCGGGAGGCCCTCCATTAGCACAGATACGCAGTATTTT
>TRBD1|TRBJ2-7|TRBV30
CAWSEGQRAYEQYF
TGTGCCTGGAGCGAGGGACAGAGGGCCTACGAGCAGTACTTC
>TRBD1|TRBJ1-1|TRBV5-1
CASSLADRGRNTEAFF
TGCGCCAGCAGCTTGGCGGACAGGGGGCGGAACACTGAAGCTTTCTTT
>TRBD2|TRBJ2-7|TRBV4-2
CASSQGGLGDEQYF
TGTGCCAGCAGCCAAGGTGGACTAGGGGACGAGCAGTACTTC
>.|TRBJ1-5|TRBV28
CASTVKLQGSNQPQHF
TGTGCCAGCACCGTGAAACTACAGGGATCGAATCAGCCCCAGCATTTT
>.|TRBJ1-1|TRBV19
CASSIHQGSWNTEAFF
TGTGCCAGTAGTATCCACCAGGGGAGTTGGAACACTGAAGCTTTCTTT
>.|TRBJ2-7|TRBV10-3
CAITKAGSPYEQYF
TGTGCCATCACCAAAGCCGGGAGTCCCTACGAGCAGTACTTC
>TRBD1|TRBJ2-7|TRBV6-5
CASSSSGTGVYEQYF
TGTGCCAGCAGTTCATCCGGGACAGGGGTCTACGAGCAGTACTTC